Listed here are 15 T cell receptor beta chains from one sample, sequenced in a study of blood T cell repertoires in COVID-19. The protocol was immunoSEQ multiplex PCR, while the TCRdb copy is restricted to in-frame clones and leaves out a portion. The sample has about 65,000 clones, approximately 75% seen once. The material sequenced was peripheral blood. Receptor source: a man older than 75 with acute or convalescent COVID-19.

CDR3 nucleotide sequence: TGTGCCAGCAGCCCGAATAGCGATGGCTACACCTTC. Its protein product is CASSPNSDGYTF. The genes are TRBV5-6 and TRBJ1-2; D uncertain. This CDR3 has 12 residues. Trimming removed 4 bases from V and 6 bases from J, with 10 bases in between. Germline CDR1 is SGHDT and CDR2 is YYEEEE.

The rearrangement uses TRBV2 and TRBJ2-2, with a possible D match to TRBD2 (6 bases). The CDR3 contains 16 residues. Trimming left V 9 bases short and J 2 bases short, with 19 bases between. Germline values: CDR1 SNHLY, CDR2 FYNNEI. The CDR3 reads CARRVGRGRNTGELFF. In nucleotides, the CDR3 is TGTGCCAGGAGGGTGGGGCGGGGCCGAAACACCGGGGAGCTGTTTTTT.

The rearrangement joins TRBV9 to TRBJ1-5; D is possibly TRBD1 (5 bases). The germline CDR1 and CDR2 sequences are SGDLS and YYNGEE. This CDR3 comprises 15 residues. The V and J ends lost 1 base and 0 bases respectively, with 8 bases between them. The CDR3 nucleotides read TGTGCCAGCAGCGTAAGCGGGGCTAGCAATCAGCCCCAGCATTTT. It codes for CASSVSGASNQPQHF.

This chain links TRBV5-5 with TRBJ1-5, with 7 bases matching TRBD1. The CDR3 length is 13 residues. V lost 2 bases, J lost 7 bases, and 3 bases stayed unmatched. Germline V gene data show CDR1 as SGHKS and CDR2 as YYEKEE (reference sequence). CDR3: CASSLQGLQPQHF. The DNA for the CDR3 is TGTGCCAGCAGCTTACAGGGGTTACAGCCCCAGCATTTT.

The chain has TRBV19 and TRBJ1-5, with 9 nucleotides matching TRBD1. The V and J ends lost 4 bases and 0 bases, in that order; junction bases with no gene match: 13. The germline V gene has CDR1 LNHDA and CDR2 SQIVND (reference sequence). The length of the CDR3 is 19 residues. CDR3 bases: TGTGCCAGTAGTAGCCTCGGGACAGGGCGAGGGAATAGCAATCAGCCCCAGCATTTT. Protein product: CASSSLGTGRGNSNQPQHF.

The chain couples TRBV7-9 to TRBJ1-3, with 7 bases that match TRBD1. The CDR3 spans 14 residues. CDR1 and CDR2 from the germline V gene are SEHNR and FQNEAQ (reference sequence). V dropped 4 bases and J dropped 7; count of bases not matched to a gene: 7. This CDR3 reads CASSSSTGRNTIYF. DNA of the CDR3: TGTGCCAGCAGCTCGTCGACAGGGAGGAACACCATATATTTT.

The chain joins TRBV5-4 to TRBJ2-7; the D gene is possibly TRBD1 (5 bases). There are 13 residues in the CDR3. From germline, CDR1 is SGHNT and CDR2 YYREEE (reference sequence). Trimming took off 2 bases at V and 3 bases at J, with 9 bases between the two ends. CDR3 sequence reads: CASSLSQGYEQYF. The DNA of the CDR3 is TGTGCCAGCAGCTTATCGCAGGGCTACGAGCAGTACTTC.

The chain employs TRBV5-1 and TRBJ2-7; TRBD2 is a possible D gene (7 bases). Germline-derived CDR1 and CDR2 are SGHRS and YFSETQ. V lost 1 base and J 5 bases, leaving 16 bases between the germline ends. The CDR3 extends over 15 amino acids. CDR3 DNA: TGCGCCAGCAGCTTGCTTGGGGGGGCGCCCAACGAGCAGTACTTC. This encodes CASSLLGGAPNEQYF. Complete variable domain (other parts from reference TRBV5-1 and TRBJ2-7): KAGVTQTPRYLIKTRGQQVTLSCSPISGHRSVSWYQQTPGQGLQFLFEYFSETQRNKGNFPGRFSGRQFSNSRSEMNVSTLELGDSALYLCASSLLGGAPNEQYFGPGTRLTVT.

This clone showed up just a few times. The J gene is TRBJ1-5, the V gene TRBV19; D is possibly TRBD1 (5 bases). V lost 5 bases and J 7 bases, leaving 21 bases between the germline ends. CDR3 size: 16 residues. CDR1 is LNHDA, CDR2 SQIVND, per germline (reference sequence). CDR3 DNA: TGTGCCAGTAGTCTAGGAGCAGGGTTGGTCGGGCAGCCCCAGCATTTT. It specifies CASSLGAGLVGQPQHF.

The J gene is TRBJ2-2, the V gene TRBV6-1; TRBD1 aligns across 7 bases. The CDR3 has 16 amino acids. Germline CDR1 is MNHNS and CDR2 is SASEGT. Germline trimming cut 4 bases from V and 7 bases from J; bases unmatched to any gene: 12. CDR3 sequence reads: CASSGRVEGALGELFF. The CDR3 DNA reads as TGTGCCAGCAGTGGGCGGGTAGAGGGGGCGCTCGGGGAGCTGTTTTTT.

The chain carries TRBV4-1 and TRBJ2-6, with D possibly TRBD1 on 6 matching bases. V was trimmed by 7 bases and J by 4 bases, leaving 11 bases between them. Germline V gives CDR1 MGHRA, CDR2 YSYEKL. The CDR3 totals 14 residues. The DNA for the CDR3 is TGCGCCAGCACCACAGGGCTAGGGGCCAACGTCCTGACTTTC. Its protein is CASTTGLGANVLTF.

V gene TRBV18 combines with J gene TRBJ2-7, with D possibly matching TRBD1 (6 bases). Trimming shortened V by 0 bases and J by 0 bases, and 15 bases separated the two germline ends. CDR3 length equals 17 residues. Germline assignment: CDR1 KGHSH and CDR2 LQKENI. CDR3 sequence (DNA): TGTGCCAGCTCACCACCGAATGTAAGGGGGAACTCCTACGAGCAGTACTTC. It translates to CASSPPNVRGNSYEQYF.

The CDR3 sequence: CASSFAAGQGNNEQFF. The CDR3 bases are TGTGCCAGCAGCTTCGCGGCGGGACAGGGTAACAATGAGCAGTTCTTC. The chain combines TRBV11-2 with TRBJ2-1; 9 positions agree with TRBD1. This CDR3 is built from 16 residues. The trim removed 3 bases at V and 5 bases at J, leaving 8 bases unmatched. Germline-derived CDR1 and CDR2 are SGHAT and FQNNGV.

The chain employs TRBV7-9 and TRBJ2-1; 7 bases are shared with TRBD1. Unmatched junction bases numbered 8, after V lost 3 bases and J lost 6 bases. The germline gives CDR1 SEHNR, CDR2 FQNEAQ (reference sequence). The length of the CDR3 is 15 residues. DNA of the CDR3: TGTGCCAGCAGCTTTAAGGGGGCATCCAGCAATGAGCAGTTCTTC. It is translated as CASSFKGASSNEQFF.

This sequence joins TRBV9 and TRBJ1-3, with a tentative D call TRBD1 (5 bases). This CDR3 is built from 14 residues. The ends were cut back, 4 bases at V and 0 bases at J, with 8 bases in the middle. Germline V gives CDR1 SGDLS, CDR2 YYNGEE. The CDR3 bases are TGTGCCAGCAGCTCCGACAGCTCTGGAAACACCATATATTTT. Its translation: CASSSDSSGNTIYF.